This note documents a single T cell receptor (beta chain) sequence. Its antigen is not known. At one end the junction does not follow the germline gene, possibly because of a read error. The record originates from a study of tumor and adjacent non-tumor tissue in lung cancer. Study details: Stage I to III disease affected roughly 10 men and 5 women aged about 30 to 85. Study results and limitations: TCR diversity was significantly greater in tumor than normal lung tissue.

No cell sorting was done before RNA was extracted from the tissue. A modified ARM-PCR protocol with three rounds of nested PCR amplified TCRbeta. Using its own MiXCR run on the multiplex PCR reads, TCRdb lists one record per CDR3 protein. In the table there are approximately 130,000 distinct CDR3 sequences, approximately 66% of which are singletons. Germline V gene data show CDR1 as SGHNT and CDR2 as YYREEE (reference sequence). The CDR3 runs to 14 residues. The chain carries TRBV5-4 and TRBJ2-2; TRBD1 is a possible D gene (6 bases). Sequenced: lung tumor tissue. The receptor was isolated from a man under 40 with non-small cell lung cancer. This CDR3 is CAGSVGQYTGELFF. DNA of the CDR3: TGTGCCGGCAGTGTGGGACAATACACCGGGGAGCTGTTTTTT.